Below, 32 T cell receptor beta chains from the same sample are listed, as sequenced in a study of cytomegalovirus exposure and HLA in healthy donors (dated 2017 in TCRdb). The method was the immunoSEQ multiplex PCR assay. For the multiplex PCR, a mixture combining 60 forward primers for TCR Vbeta segments and 13 reverse primers for TCR Jbeta segments was used. TCRdb mirrors the immuneACCESS table, restricted to in-frame sequences. Some clones are absent from its copies; in checked studies, under half trace to an unresolved V gene, and the reason for the others is unknown. Recorded for this sample are 75,000 to 95,000 clones; roughly 69% of them occurred a single time. The ten biggest clones cover roughly 6.8% of the sample. Sequenced input: PBMCs. The receptor set was obtained from a woman in her thirties in good health and CMV-seronegative.

The chain uses TRBV19 and TRBJ1-1, with 9 nucleotides matching TRBD1. The V and J ends lost 5 bases and 3 bases, in that order; junction bases with no gene match: 7. Looked up from germline, CDR1 is LNHDA and CDR2 is SQIVND (reference sequence). This CDR3 has 15 residues. The CDR3 DNA reads as TGTGCCAGTAGTCTACGGGACAGGGCCCACACTGAAGCTTTCTTT. This encodes CASSLRDRAHTEAFF.

This sequence joins TRBV11-2 and TRBJ1-3; D unresolved. The CDR3 consists of 14 residues. V was clipped by 2 bases and J by 1 base, with 6 bases between them. The germline CDR1 and CDR2 sequences are SGHAT and FQNNGV. The CDR3 region is CASSLTQSGNTIYF. The DNA for the CDR3 is TGTGCCAGCAGCTTAACACAGTCTGGAAACACCATATATTTT.

The J gene is TRBJ2-7, the V gene TRBV29-1; 8 nucleotides match TRBD1. The germline gives CDR1 SQVTM, CDR2 ANQGSEA. This CDR3 has 16 residues. After removal of 0 bases from V and 2 bases from J, the junction contained 9 bases not matched to a gene. The CDR3 DNA is TGCAGCGTTGAAGAAAGTGGTCAGGACAGGGCCTACGAGCAGTACTTC. It is translated as CSVEESGQDRAYEQYF.

The rearrangement uses TRBV27 and TRBJ2-5; D possibly corresponds to TRBD1 (5 bases). V dropped 6 bases and J dropped 2 bases, with 19 bases sitting between them. The CDR3 covers 16 residues. The germline gives CDR1 MNHEY, CDR2 SMNVEV (reference sequence). The CDR3, as DNA: TGTGCCAGCAGGCCTAACGGACAAATAGAACAAGAGACCCAGTACTTC. Translating it yields CASRPNGQIEQETQYF.

This rearrangement joins TRBV11-2 to TRBJ2-1, with 7 bases matching TRBD2. The germline gives CDR1 SGHAT, CDR2 FQNNGV. V gave up 3 bases and J gave up 7 bases; unmatched junction bases: 6. The length of the CDR3 is 14 residues. CDR3 nucleotide sequence: TGTGCCAGCAGCTTTCCGGGACTATCAAATGAGCAGTTCTTC. Translated: CASSFPGLSNEQFF. Full variable domain (rest looked up from reference TRBV11-2 and TRBJ2-1): EAGVAQSPRYKIIEKRQSVAFWCNPISGHATLYWYQQILGQGPKLLIQFQNNGVVDDSQLPKDRFSAERLKGVDSTLKIQPAKLEDSAVYLCASSFPGLSNEQFFGPGTRLTVL.

The CDR3 region has the DNA TGTGCCAGCAATCCGCGTGGGGGGAGTGCTGGAAACACCATATATTTT. The encoded protein is CASNPRGGSAGNTIYF. The chain is built from TRBV6-6 and TRBJ1-3, with TRBD1 as a possible D gene (5 bases). The ends were cut back, 7 bases at V and 2 bases at J, with 18 bases in the middle. Germline CDR1 and CDR2: MNHNY and SVGAGI (reference sequence). This CDR3 has 16 amino acids.

The chain couples TRBV6-1 to TRBJ1-1, with 9 bases aligning to TRBD1. CDR3 length: 14 residues. The V gene's germline CDR1 is MNHNS and CDR2 SASEGT. Germline trimming cut 8 bases from V and 5 bases from J; bases unmatched to any gene: 9. The CDR3 reads CASGQGSPRTEAFF. DNA for the CDR3: TGTGCCAGCGGACAGGGGTCCCCGAGGACTGAAGCTTTCTTT.

This chain joins TRBV23-1 and TRBJ2-7; 10 positions agree with TRBD1. TRBV23-1 is reported as an ORF; its role is uncertain. CDR3 length: 16 amino acids. J was trimmed by 5 bases and V by 3 bases; bases with no gene match: 10. Here the CDR3 DNA reads TGCGCCAGCAGTCATTGGGACAGGGGTCGGGAGGACGAGCAGTACTTC. Amino acids: CASSHWDRGREDEQYF.

Here the CDR3 reads CASSEAAGAGGYGYTF. CDR3 DNA sequence: TGTGCCAGCAGTGAAGCAGCAGGGGCGGGCGGCTATGGCTACACCTTC. This chain uses TRBV2 with TRBJ1-2; tentatively, D is TRBD1 (6 bases). The CDR3 is 16 amino acids. CDR1 SNHLY and CDR2 FYNNEI come from the germline V gene. Trimming left V 0 bases short and J 4 bases short, with 15 bases between.

The gene calls are TRBV19 and TRBJ1-1; D is undetermined. With 3 bases removed from V and 4 bases from J, the gap between germline ends came to 12 bases. The germline gives CDR1 LNHDA, CDR2 SQIVND (reference sequence). There are 14 residues in the CDR3. Written as DNA, the CDR3 is TGTGCCAGTAGTATCCCGCCCGGGTTCACTGAAGCTTTCTTT. Translated, it gives CASSIPPGFTEAFF. Full variable domain (remainder filled in from reference TRBV19 and TRBJ1-1): DGGITQSPKYLFRKEGQNVTLSCEQNLNHDAMYWYRQDPGQGLRLIYYSQIVNDFQKGDIAEGYSVSREKKESFPLTVTSAQKNPTAFYLCASSIPPGFTEAFFGQGTRLTVV.

There are a few counts of this clone. This chain uses TRBV7-9 with TRBJ2-5; 10 positions agree with TRBD1. V shed 5 bases, J shed 6 bases, and the junction held 6 bases outside the gene matches. The CDR3 length is 14 residues. The V gene's germline CDR1 is SEHNR and CDR2 FQNEAQ (reference sequence). CDR3 bases: TGTGCCAGCAGCCCCGGGACAGGGGCACAGACCCAGTACTTC. Its protein product is CASSPGTGAQTQYF. The complete variable domain, with remaining parts taken from reference TRBV7-9 and TRBJ2-5, reads DTGVSQNPRHKITKRGQNVTFRCDPISEHNRLYWYRQTLGQGPEFLTYFQNEAQLEKSRLLSDRFSAERPKGSFSTLEIQRTEQGDSAMYLCASSPGTGAQTQYFGPGTRLLVL.

The gene calls are TRBV28 and TRBJ1-6; D gene unclear. The germline V and J ends were trimmed by 3 bases and 9 bases, with 15 bases remaining between them. The germline V gene has CDR1 MDHEN and CDR2 SYDVKM. This CDR3 has 15 amino acids. The CDR3 region is CASSLAAGGISPLHF. The CDR3, as DNA: TGTGCCAGCAGTTTGGCAGCTGGAGGGATTTCACCCCTCCACTTT.

This clone has only a few counts. The chain employs TRBV7-8 and TRBJ1-5, with D uncertain. Per the germline V gene, CDR1 is SGHVS and CDR2 is FQNEAQ. CDR3 size: 16 residues. V gave up 5 bases and J gave up 3 bases, with 17 bases separating them. The CDR3 here is CASSPSYDIPNQPQHF. CDR3 coding DNA: TGTGCCAGCAGCCCTTCTTACGACATTCCCAATCAGCCCCAGCATTTT.

The V gene is TRBV27, the J gene TRBJ1-6; 7 bases agree with TRBD1. Trimming cost V 2 bases and J 8 bases; bases outside gene matches: 9. The CDR3 loop spans 16 amino acids. CDR1 and CDR2 (germline): MNHEY, SMNVEV (reference sequence). The DNA of the CDR3 is TGTGCCAGCAGTTTACAGGGGGACATGAGTTATTCACCCCTCCACTTT. It codes for CASSLQGDMSYSPLHF.

V usage is TRBV9 and J usage is TRBJ2-3; D is perhaps TRBD2 (6 bases). The CDR3 is 15 amino acids. The V end was cut by 4 bases, the J end by 1 base, with 13 bases between. Germline V CDR1 and CDR2: SGDLS, YYNGEE. The CDR3 spells CASSTTGEGTDTQYF. The CDR3 DNA reads as TGTGCCAGCAGCACAACGGGAGAGGGCACAGATACGCAGTATTTT.

The chain carries TRBV7-9 and TRBJ2-1, with a possible D match to TRBD2 (5 bases). The CDR3 consists of 16 residues. Germline CDR1 and CDR2: SEHNR and FQNEAQ (reference sequence). Trimming stripped 1 base from V and 9 bases from J, with 19 bases between. CDR3 DNA: TGTGCCAGCAGCTTAGTGGGTTCTGGGGAGAGTGGTGAGCAGTTCTTC. Protein sequence: CASSLVGSGESGEQFF.

The chain combines TRBV7-3 with TRBJ1-2; 9 bases line up with TRBD1. V lost 1 base, J lost 8 bases, and 14 bases stayed unmatched. This CDR3 is 17 amino acids long. The germline CDR1 and CDR2 sequences are SGHTA and FQGTGA. The CDR3 sequence is CASSLSHTGTGRAGYTF. The CDR3 region has the DNA TGTGCCAGCAGCTTAAGTCACACCGGGACAGGGCGCGCGGGCTACACCTTC.

This chain uses TRBV5-1 with TRBJ1-6; D not resolved. Looked up from germline, CDR1 is SGHRS and CDR2 is YFSETQ. V was cut by 0 bases and J by 7 bases, with 8 bases left in between. The CDR3 covers 14 residues. CDR3 DNA sequence: TGCGCCAGCAGCTTGGTGGCGGCAAATTCACCCCTCCACTTT. Protein: CASSLVAANSPLHF.

In its sample, this clone was seen a few times. The CDR3 bases are TGTGCCAGCAGCCGACAGAAAGACACTGAAGCTTTCTTT. Its translation: CASSRQKDTEAFF. The V and J genes are TRBV6-5 and TRBJ1-1, with D possibly matching TRBD1 (5 bases). The germline gives CDR1 MNHEY, CDR2 SVGAGI. V lost 6 bases and J 3 bases, leaving 11 bases between the germline ends. The CDR3 is made up of 13 amino acids.

The chain carries TRBV30 and TRBJ2-1; a possible D gene is TRBD2 (5 bases). The CDR3 is made up of 13 amino acids. Germline V gene lookup returns CDR1 GTSNPN and CDR2 SVGIG (reference sequence). The ends were cut back, 5 bases at V and 10 bases at J, with 18 bases in the middle. CDR3 coding DNA: TGTGCCTGGGGCCACGGCGGGCCTGAAGAGCAGTTCTTC. This codes for CAWGHGGPEEQFF.

The rearrangement uses TRBV5-1 and TRBJ1-4, with unresolved D. V shed 2 bases and J shed 5 bases, with 13 bases lying between them. CDR1 is SGHRS and CDR2 is YFSETQ in the germline V gene. The CDR3 extends over 15 amino acids. CDR3 region: CASSLWTEENEKLFF. In DNA form, the CDR3 reads TGCGCCAGCAGCTTATGGACGGAGGAAAATGAAAAACTGTTTTTT.

The sample holds one count of this clone. The rearrangement joins TRBV6-5 to TRBJ1-6; no clear D. The germline CDR1 and CDR2 sequences are MNHEY and SVGAGI. There are 12 residues in the CDR3. V dropped 2 bases and J dropped 12 bases, with 8 bases sitting between them. The CDR3 coding sequence is TGTGCCAGCAGTTACCTCGGGAGACCCCTCCACTTT. This encodes CASSYLGRPLHF.

The genes are TRBV11-2 and TRBJ2-7; possibly TRBD2 for D (6 bases). This CDR3 comprises 15 residues. Germline CDR1 and CDR2: SGHAT and FQNNGV. V was cut by 1 base and J by 6 bases, with 16 bases left in between. This CDR3 is CASSLGWRGGREQYF. In nucleotides, the CDR3 is TGTGCCAGCAGCTTAGGTTGGCGGGGAGGTCGCGAGCAGTACTTC.

This chain links TRBV10-3 with TRBJ1-2; D remains unclear. The CDR3 is made up of 14 amino acids. Trimming took off 3 bases at V and 7 bases at J, with 15 bases between the two ends. CDR1 is ENHRY and CDR2 is SYGVKD in the germline V gene. This CDR3 reads CAISDREDRRGYTF. The CDR3 nucleotides are TGTGCCATCAGTGACCGGGAAGATCGTCGTGGCTACACCTTC.

The chain recombines TRBV7-2 with TRBJ1-4, with TRBD1 as a possible D gene (6 bases). Germline V gene sequence: CDR1 SGHTA, CDR2 FQGNSA. V gave up 8 bases and J gave up 5 bases, with 15 bases separating them. The CDR3 runs 14 residues. The CDR3 DNA sequence: TGTGCCAGCGCGAAGGGGGGAGGGAATGAAAAACTGTTTTTT. Its translation is CASAKGGGNEKLFF.

The CDR3 reads CASSHRQGLLYGYTF. In nucleotides, the CDR3 is TGTGCCAGCAGCCACCGGCAGGGCCTCCTCTATGGCTACACCTTC. The chain has TRBV25-1 and TRBJ1-2, with D possibly matching TRBD1 (5 bases). V gave up 6 bases and J gave up 4 bases, with 18 bases separating them. CDR1 is MGHDK, CDR2 SYGVNS, per germline. This CDR3 contains 15 residues.

The chain links TRBV18 to TRBJ1-4, with TRBD1 as a possible D gene (6 bases). With 4 bases removed from V and 5 bases from J, the gap between germline ends came to 11 bases. This CDR3 is 14 amino acids long. The germline V gene encodes CDR1 KGHSH and CDR2 LQKENI. The CDR3 coding sequence is TGTGCCAGCTCACTTGGACAGATAAATGAAAAACTGTTTTTT. Protein: CASSLGQINEKLFF. Complete variable domain (other parts from reference TRBV18 and TRBJ1-4): NAGVMQNPRHLVRRRGQEARLRCSPMKGHSHVYWYRQLPEEGLKFMVYLQKENIIDESGMPKERFSAEFPKEGPSILRIQQVVRGDSAAYFCASSLGQINEKLFFGSGTQLSVL.

This clone was recorded a few times. V and J are TRBV6-5 and TRBJ1-2, with 7 bases matching TRBD1. The CDR3 is 15 amino acids. Germline V lookup: CDR1 MNHEY, CDR2 SVGAGI. Unmatched junction bases numbered 7, after V lost 5 bases and J lost 1 base. CDR3 sequence: CASSPQGVYNYGYTF. CDR3 sequence (DNA): TGTGCCAGCAGTCCCCAGGGGGTATATAACTATGGCTACACCTTC.

This clone occurred a few times. The chain has TRBV7-2 and TRBJ2-1, with a tentative D call TRBD2 (6 bases). V was cut by 5 bases and J by 8 bases, with 16 bases left in between. The CDR3 totals 14 residues. CDR1 is SGHTA, CDR2 FQGNSA, per germline. CDR3 loop: CASSRFGSNDEQFF. The DNA for the CDR3 is TGTGCCAGCAGCAGATTCGGGAGTAATGATGAGCAGTTCTTC.

This chain uses TRBV4-1 with TRBJ2-5, with unresolved D. The germline V gene encodes CDR1 MGHRA and CDR2 YSYEKL. Between the trimmed V and J ends, which lost 0 bases and 0 bases, there was a span of 17 bases. The CDR3 length is 18 residues. The CDR3 nucleotides read TGCGCCAGCAGCCAAGATAGAGTGGCTAGAAGATACCAAGAGACCCAGTACTTC. Its protein is CASSQDRVARRYQETQYF.

This clone was detected only a few times. J is TRBJ1-2 and V is TRBV29-1; TRBD1 aligns across 7 bases. CDR3 length equals 12 residues. The germline V gene has CDR1 SQVTM and CDR2 ANQGSEA. V gave up 6 bases and J gave up 4 bases; unmatched junction bases: 5. As DNA, the CDR3 is TGCAGCGTGGGGGACAGAGCCTATGGCTACACCTTC. Translated, it gives CSVGDRAYGYTF.

This clone was counted a few times. V is TRBV7-2 and J is TRBJ2-5; D is unresolved. The J call may be incorrect, as the DNA end agrees better with TRBJ2-7. CDR3 length equals 16 residues. Germline CDR1 and CDR2: SGHTA and FQGNSA. The CDR3 DNA sequence: TGTGCCAGCAGCTTAGGTGGCGACTTAAGGTACTACGAGCAGTACTTC. Encoded protein: CASSLGGDLRYYEQYF.